A single sample gave rise to the 21 T cell receptor beta chains below, sequenced in a study of blood T cell repertoires in COVID-19. Profiling relied on immunoSEQ multiplex PCR, and the TCRdb table lists in-frame clones only, not all of them. The sample yields approximately 250,000 clones, around four fifths seen once. Sequences were obtained from PBMCs or T cells enriched from blood (not recorded which). All receptors come from a man aged 25 to 45 with acute COVID-19.

The rearrangement uses TRBV20-1 and TRBJ2-1; 10 bases align to TRBD2. Germline-derived CDR1 and CDR2 are DFQATT and SNEGSKA (reference sequence). The ends lost 3 bases at V and 4 bases at J; junction bases unmatched: 6. This CDR3 is 15 amino acids long. CDR3 residues: CSASDVAGGYNEQFF. CDR3 nucleotide sequence: TGCAGTGCTAGTGACGTAGCGGGGGGATACAATGAGCAGTTCTTC.

The chain joins TRBV27 to TRBJ1-1; a weak D match, TRBD1 (5 bases). This CDR3 has 15 amino acids. With 5 bases removed from V and 3 bases from J, the gap between germline ends came to 16 bases. Germline lookup yields CDR1 MNHEY and CDR2 SMNVEV (reference sequence). CDR3 sequence: CASSGTGSRDTEAFF. Here the CDR3 DNA reads TGTGCCAGCAGTGGAACAGGTTCTCGGGACACTGAAGCTTTCTTT.

A note on this clone: An end of the junction differs from the germline gene, which may be a read error. The identical CDR3 is also encoded by other nucleotide sequences in the sample. V and J are TRBV5-1 and TRBJ2-3, with TRBD2 as a possible D gene (5 bases). This CDR3 comprises 15 residues. CDR1 SGHRS and CDR2 YFSETQ come from the germline V gene. This chain's CDR3 is CASSLADSGTDTQYF. The CDR3 region has the DNA TGTGCCAGCAGCTTGGCCGATTCGGGGACAGATACGCAGTATTTT.

The CDR3 sequence is CASSPNVRGRLTEAFF. DNA for the CDR3: TGTGCCAGCTCACCCAATGTTAGGGGGCGATTGACTGAAGCTTTCTTT. The chain recombines TRBV18 with TRBJ1-1, with 7 bases lining up with TRBD1. CDR3 length equals 16 residues. With 3 bases clipped from V and 5 bases from J, the junction kept 12 bases outside the gene matches. Looked up from germline, CDR1 is KGHSH and CDR2 is LQKENI.

The V gene is TRBV7-8, the J gene TRBJ2-7; 7 positions match TRBD1. The CDR3 totals 13 residues. Germline V gene lookup returns CDR1 SGHVS and CDR2 FQNEAQ. V gave up 5 bases and J gave up 6 bases; unmatched junction bases: 7. In DNA form, the CDR3 reads TGTGCCAGCAGCCCGAGAACAGGGGCCGAGCAGTACGTC. This sequence encodes CASSPRTGAEQYV.

The CDR3 nucleotides read TGTGCCAGCAGTTTAGCGCCAGGCGAGCAGTACGTC. It translates to CASSLAPGEQYV. The chain has TRBV12-3 or TRBV12-4 and TRBJ2-7; D call uncertain. Trimming pared 0 bases from V and 6 bases from J, leaving 6 bases between. The CDR3 covers 12 residues.

The chain combines TRBV27 with TRBJ1-1, with a possible D match to TRBD1 (5 bases). Trimming took 2 bases from V and 3 from J, leaving 10 bases between them. This CDR3 region has 14 residues. Per the germline V gene, CDR1 is MNHEY and CDR2 is SMNVEV (reference sequence). The CDR3 region has the DNA TGTGCCAGCAGTTTAAATGGGGCCTACACTGAAGCTTTCTTT. The encoded protein is CASSLNGAYTEAFF.

This clone came up a few times. The J gene is TRBJ2-2, the V gene TRBV27; D may be TRBD2 (6 bases). From germline, CDR1 is MNHEY and CDR2 SMNVEV (reference sequence). V was clipped by 3 bases and J by 1 base, with 12 bases between them. This CDR3 has 16 amino acids. For the CDR3, the DNA is TGTGCCAGCAGTTTTCCTAGCGATGGGAACACCGGGGAGCTGTTTTTT. This sequence encodes CASSFPSDGNTGELFF.

The chain links TRBV6-4 to TRBJ1-1; D is unresolved. The CDR3 sequence is 14 residues long. V was cut by 3 bases and J by 6 bases, with 14 bases left in between. The V gene's germline CDR1 is MRHNA and CDR2 SNTAGT. CDR3 nucleotide sequence: TGTGCCAGCAGTGAAGGCCCGTGGGGAGCTGAAGCTTTCTTT. It encodes CASSEGPWGAEAFF.

In its sample, this clone was seen once. An end of the junction does not agree with germline; a read error may underlie this. The chain joins TRBV5-1 to TRBJ1-1; TRBD1 is a possible D gene (6 bases). The length of the CDR3 is 13 residues. The germline CDR1 and CDR2 sequences are SGHRS and YFSETQ. The CDR3 DNA follows: TGTGCCAGCAGCTTGGTGTTGACAGGTGAAGCTTTCTTT. As protein: CASSLVLTGEAFF.

V and J are TRBV10-2 and TRBJ1-1; D is perhaps TRBD1 (5 bases). Looked up from germline, CDR1 is WSHSY and CDR2 is SAAADI. Trimming removed 2 bases at V and 1 base at J, with 14 bases between. The CDR3 covers 16 residues. The CDR3 spells CASSEVFGATNTEAFF. CDR3 in DNA: TGCGCCAGCAGTGAGGTGTTTGGGGCGACGAACACTGAAGCTTTCTTT.

The CDR3 loop reads CASSPGGGYTEAFF. In DNA form, the CDR3 reads TGTGCCAGCAGCCCGGGAGGGGGGTACACTGAAGCTTTCTTT. This chain uses TRBV7-2 with TRBJ1-1; D possibly corresponds to TRBD1 (6 bases). Germline assignment: CDR1 SGHTA and CDR2 FQGNSA. Trimming stripped 5 bases from V and 3 bases from J, with 13 bases between. CDR3 size: 14 residues.

This chain links TRBV5-4 with TRBJ2-2, with TRBD1 matching over 11 bases. The CDR3 has 19 residues. Germline CDR1 SGHNT, CDR2 YYREEE (reference sequence). V shed 4 bases and J 1 base; nucleotides not matched to a gene: 12. CDR3 nucleotide sequence: TGTGCCAGCAGCCCGCGGACAGGGGGCGCATTGGGGAACACCGGGGAGCTGTTTTTT. Protein: CASSPRTGGALGNTGELFF.

This chain's CDR3 is CASSEFTRGTQYF. The CDR3 coding sequence is TGTGCCAGCAGTGAATTTACCCGCGGGACCCAGTACTTC. The chain joins TRBV25-1 to TRBJ2-5; D not certain. The germline V gene encodes CDR1 MGHDK and CDR2 SYGVNS. With 1 base removed from V and 7 bases from J, the gap between germline ends came to 10 bases. CDR3 length: 13 residues.

The chain couples TRBV5-6 to TRBJ1-2; 8 bases map to TRBD1. The germline CDR1 and CDR2 sequences are SGHDT and YYEEEE. V was clipped by 4 bases and J by 7 bases; unmatched bases: 9. The CDR3 has 14 amino acids. The chain's CDR3 is CASSLGTGSPGYTF. The DNA of the CDR3 is TGTGCCAGCAGCCTAGGGACAGGTTCCCCTGGCTACACCTTC.

Turning to this clone: The junction differs from germline at one of its ends, possibly a read error. V usage is TRBV5-1 and J usage is TRBJ1-3; 9 bases line up with TRBD1. This CDR3 is 15 amino acids long. Germline-derived CDR1 and CDR2 are SGHRS and YFSETQ. For the CDR3, the DNA is TGTGCCAGCAGCCCGCCGGGACAGGGAAGAAACACCATATATTTT. Translation gives CASSPPGQGRNTIYF.

This CDR3 is CASSIVGREGVEQFF. The CDR3 nucleotides are TGTGCCAGTAGTATCGTGGGGCGGGAGGGGGTTGAGCAGTTCTTC. The V gene is TRBV19, the J gene TRBJ2-1, with 9 bases identical to TRBD2. This CDR3 region has 15 residues. The germline gives CDR1 LNHDA, CDR2 SQIVND (reference sequence). V lost 3 bases and J lost 9; bases outside the gene matches: 9.

The chain links TRBV9 to TRBJ1-4, with TRBD1 identical over 11 bases. The J segment lost 2 bases and the V segment lost 7 bases, leaving 10 bases of the junction unmatched. Germline CDR1 SGDLS, CDR2 YYNGEE. The CDR3 sequence is 17 residues long. The CDR3 nucleotides read TGTGCCAGCTCGTCGAGGACAGGGGGCGCGACTAATGAAAAACTGTTTTTT. This sequence encodes CASSSRTGGATNEKLFF.

The rearrangement uses TRBV27 and TRBJ1-1; possible D gene TRBD1, 6 bases. Germline V gene sequence: CDR1 MNHEY, CDR2 SMNVEV (reference sequence). V was cut by 5 bases and J by 4 bases, with 14 bases left in between. The CDR3 extends over 14 amino acids. DNA of the CDR3: TGTGCCAGCAGTGCACAGGGTGGTTTCACTGAAGCTTTCTTT. The encoded protein is CASSAQGGFTEAFF.

This chain links TRBV24-1 with TRBJ2-1, with TRBD1 as a possible D gene (7 bases). There are 13 residues in the CDR3. Germline V gene data show CDR1 as KGHDR and CDR2 as SFDVKD. V lost 7 bases and J 8 bases, leaving 14 bases between the germline ends. The DNA for the CDR3 is TGTGCCACCAGCCCCAGGGGGAGGTATGAGCAGTTCTTC. It specifies CATSPRGRYEQFF.

The chain is built from TRBV30 and TRBJ2-3; the D is unclear. Germline V CDR1 and CDR2: GTSNPN, SVGIG (reference sequence). The V and J ends lost 7 bases and 6 bases respectively, with 11 bases between them. The CDR3 runs 11 residues. Written as DNA, the CDR3 is TGTGCCTCTGGCAGCGCCGATACGCAGTATTTT. As protein: CASGSADTQYF.